Each of the 26 T cell receptor beta chains below was sequenced from the same sample in a study of CD8 T cells in ankylosing spondylitis. TCRdb reprocessed the 5' RACE reads via MiXCR and lists one record per CDR3 protein. The sample lists fewer than 200,000 distinct CDR3 sequences; 9.8% were seen once. The sample comprised blood, either unsorted or a sorted T cell fraction (not recorded which). The receptors derive from a female donor with ankylosing spondylitis or in good health (not recorded which).

This clonotype was counted ten times or more. J is TRBJ1-5 and V is TRBV27; 7 bases align to TRBD1. Germline-derived CDR1 and CDR2 are MNHEY and SMNVEV (reference sequence). The length of the CDR3 is 15 residues. The junction had 5 bases not matched to a gene; V was cut back by 2 bases and J by 4 bases. The CDR3, as DNA: TGTGCCAGCAGTTTAGTGTCAGGGGGGAATCAGCCCCAGCATTTT. Protein sequence: CASSLVSGGNQPQHF.

This clonotype was recorded many times. This chain uses TRBV7-9 with TRBJ1-1, with D tentatively TRBD1 (5 bases). Germline values: CDR1 SEHNR, CDR2 FQNEAQ (reference sequence). Deletions cut 6 bases from V and 1 base from J, with 12 bases between. This CDR3 region has 14 residues. DNA of the CDR3: TGTGCCAGCAGTCAGACAGCCTCGAACACTGAAGCTTTCTTT. Translated, it gives CASSQTASNTEAFF.

The V and J genes are TRBV30 and TRBJ1-2; D gene uncertain. V was shortened by 1 base and J by 7 bases, with 10 bases between the two germline ends. Germline CDR1 and CDR2: GTSNPN and SVGIG (reference sequence). The CDR3 consists of 12 residues. CDR3 sequence reads: CAWSGALGGYTF. The CDR3 DNA reads TGTGCCTGGAGTGGAGCGTTGGGTGGCTACACCTTC. The full variable domain, its missing parts supplied by reference TRBV30 and TRBJ1-2, is SQTIHQWPATLVQPVGSPLSLECTVEGTSNPNLYWYRQAAGRGLQLLFYSVGIGQISSEVPQNLSASRPQDRQFILSSKKLLLSDSGFYLCAWSGALGGYTFGSGTRLTVV.

The DNA of the CDR3 is TGCGCCAGCAGCCAAGTAGGGGGAAATCCTTACGAGCAGTACTTC. Protein: CASSQVGGNPYEQYF. The rearrangement links TRBV4-3 to TRBJ2-7; TRBD1 might be the D (6 bases). The CDR3 has 15 amino acids. V gave up 1 base and J gave up 4 bases, with 14 bases separating them. The germline V gene has CDR1 LGHNA and CDR2 YSLEER.

Only a few counts were recorded for this clonotype. The J gene is TRBJ2-3, the V gene TRBV11-2; 13 bases align to TRBD2. With V trimmed by 5 bases and J by 1 base, 15 bases remained unmatched. Per the germline V gene, CDR1 is SGHAT and CDR2 is FQNNGV. This CDR3 region has 20 residues. This CDR3 is CASSPPLRTSGRLGTDTQYF. CDR3 DNA: TGTGCCAGCAGCCCACCCCTGAGGACTAGCGGGAGATTGGGCACAGATACGCAGTATTTT.

This clonotype was counted many times. The J gene is TRBJ1-4, the V gene TRBV12-3 or TRBV12-4, with D unresolved. V was pared by 6 bases and J by 5 bases, with 10 bases between. The CDR3 is 13 amino acids. The CDR3 region is CASRNRRNEKLFF. CDR3 in DNA: TGTGCCAGCAGAAACCGACGGAATGAAAAACTGTTTTTT.

There are many counts of this clonotype. J is TRBJ1-1 and V is TRBV12-3 or TRBV12-4; no clear D. The CDR3 extends over 15 amino acids. Trimming stripped 3 bases from V and 1 base from J, with 12 bases between. The CDR3 reads CASSLSSRGNTEAFF. CDR3 bases: TGTGCCAGCAGTTTGTCGTCTCGGGGGAACACTGAAGCTTTCTTT.

In this sample, this clonotype turned up many times. This chain joins TRBV27 and TRBJ1-1, with D uncertain. The ends were cut back, 3 bases at V and 4 bases at J, with 9 bases in the middle. CDR3 length: 13 amino acids. Germline V lookup: CDR1 MNHEY, CDR2 SMNVEV (reference sequence). This CDR3 is CASSFAGGTEAFF. CDR3 in DNA: TGTGCCAGCAGTTTCGCGGGTGGCACTGAAGCTTTCTTT.

There are a few counts of this clonotype. The chain recombines TRBV9 with TRBJ2-7; 8 nucleotides line up with TRBD1. J gave up 5 bases and V 3 bases, and 4 bases lay outside the gene matches. The CDR3 runs to 13 residues. CDR1 is SGDLS and CDR2 is YYNGEE in the germline V gene. The DNA for the CDR3 is TGTGCCAGCAGCGGGGACAGGCAGGACGAGCAGTACTTC. Translated: CASSGDRQDEQYF.

This clonotype was seen only a few times. This sequence joins TRBV9 and TRBJ2-6; D is undetermined. This CDR3 contains 14 residues. V was shortened by 5 bases and J by 4 bases, with 10 bases between the two germline ends. Germline V gene data show CDR1 as SGDLS and CDR2 as YYNGEE. The CDR3 DNA reads TGTGCCAGCAGTGGGGTGCCCGGGGCCAACGTCCTGACTTTC. It codes for CASSGVPGANVLTF.

This clonotype was picked up many times. One end of the junction does not line up with germline, which may come from a read error. The chain carries TRBV6-2 or TRBV6-3 and TRBJ1-1; 8 bases fit TRBD1. Germline CDR1 MNHEY, CDR2 SVGEGT. The CDR3 is 11 residues long. CDR3 nucleotide sequence: TGTGCCATCAGTGGGACAGGAGGAGCTTTCTTT. Protein sequence: CAISGTGGAFF.

This clonotype was counted many times. The rearrangement joins TRBV7-7 to TRBJ2-1; 10 nucleotides agree with TRBD2. V dropped 2 bases and J dropped 9; count of bases not matched to a gene: 1. This CDR3 spans 13 amino acids. Per the germline V gene, CDR1 is SSHAT and CDR2 is FNYEAQ (reference sequence). CDR3: CASSLLAGVEQFF. The CDR3 DNA sequence: TGTGCCAGCAGCTTACTAGCGGGAGTTGAGCAGTTCTTC.

V and J are TRBV9 and TRBJ2-7; either TRBD1 or TRBD2 may supply D (5 bases each). The CDR3 extends over 13 amino acids. Germline CDR1 is SGDLS and CDR2 is YYNGEE. Trimming took off 0 bases at V and 5 bases at J, with 9 bases between the two ends. CDR3 bases: TGTGCCAGCAGCGTAGATGGGGGTAACGAGCAGTACTTC. It codes for CASSVDGGNEQYF.

Ten or more counts support this clonotype. The chain recombines TRBV6-1 with TRBJ1-2, with 11 bases aligning to TRBD1. V shed 5 bases and J 4 bases; nucleotides not matched to a gene: 9. The CDR3 contains 16 residues. Germline V gene sequence: CDR1 MNHNS, CDR2 SASEGT. CDR3 amino acids: CASSSLPGQGGYGYTF. The CDR3 DNA reads as TGTGCCAGCAGTAGTCTTCCGGGACAGGGGGGCTATGGCTACACCTTC.

The rearrangement links TRBV3-1 to TRBJ2-3, with 11 positions matching TRBD2. The CDR3 spans 17 residues. V lost 4 bases to trimming and J lost 2 bases; unmatched junction nucleotides: 8. Per germline, CDR1 LGHDT and CDR2 YNNKEL (reference sequence). For the CDR3, the DNA is TGTGCCAGCAGCCGCCGACTAGCGGGATCGTACACAGATACGCAGTATTTT. The encoded protein is CASSRRLAGSYTDTQYF.

This clonotype was recorded at least ten times. The chain has TRBV29-1 and TRBJ2-7; TRBD2 might be the D (5 bases). Trimming shortened V by 5 bases and J by 4 bases, and 15 bases separated the two germline ends. The CDR3 is made up of 13 amino acids. Germline V gives CDR1 SQVTM, CDR2 ANQGSEA. In DNA, the CDR3 is TGCAGCGTTTCCCCCCCGGGATTTTACGAGCAGTACTTC. Translation gives CSVSPPGFYEQYF.

This chain links TRBV11-2 with TRBJ2-5, with 7 nucleotides matching TRBD2. The ends lost 5 bases at V and 4 bases at J; junction bases unmatched: 13. This CDR3 is built from 16 residues. Germline V gene data show CDR1 as SGHAT and CDR2 as FQNNGV. As DNA, the CDR3 is TGTGCCAGCAGCGGCGAGCGGGAATTCCCCCCAGAGACCCAGTACTTC. It specifies CASSGEREFPPETQYF.

In this sample, this clonotype turned up a few times. The V and J genes are TRBV9 and TRBJ2-7; the D is unclear. Germline V CDR1 and CDR2: SGDLS, YYNGEE. V was shortened by 0 bases and J by 2 bases, with 6 bases between the two germline ends. The CDR3 totals 13 residues. The CDR3 region is CASSVGNTYEQYF. DNA of the CDR3: TGTGCCAGCAGCGTAGGCAACACCTACGAGCAGTACTTC.

This clonotype was recorded a few times. This chain links TRBV7-9 with TRBJ1-2; D not certain. This CDR3 is 13 amino acids long. With 1 base removed from V and 6 bases from J, the gap between germline ends came to 9 bases. Germline V gives CDR1 SEHNR, CDR2 FQNEAQ (reference sequence). CDR3 protein: CASSLEDSDGYTF. Written as DNA, the CDR3 is TGTGCCAGCAGCTTAGAGGATTCCGATGGCTACACCTTC. Full variable domain (outside the CDR3, taken from reference TRBV7-9 and TRBJ1-2): DTGVSQNPRHKITKRGQNVTFRCDPISEHNRLYWYRQTLGQGPEFLTYFQNEAQLEKSRLLSDRFSAERPKGSFSTLEIQRTEQGDSAMYLCASSLEDSDGYTFGSGTRLTVV.

A few counts support this clonotype. The CDR3 DNA sequence: TGTGCCAGCAGCCAAGGGGGGGGGCTCGCCTACGAGCAGTACTTC. Protein product: CASSQGGGLAYEQYF. The rearrangement joins TRBV3-1 to TRBJ2-7, with D possibly TRBD2 on 7 matching bases. Germline loops: CDR1 LGHDT, CDR2 YNNKEL (reference sequence). The V and J ends lost 1 base and 2 bases respectively, with 12 bases between them. The length of the CDR3 is 15 residues.

This clonotype was recorded at least ten times. The chain combines TRBV29-1 with TRBJ2-2; TRBD2 aligns across 11 bases. Germline CDR1 is SQVTM and CDR2 is ANQGSEA. CDR3 length: 16 amino acids. V lost 3 bases and J lost 1; bases outside the gene matches: 4. The CDR3 DNA reads as TGCAGCGTTGAGGCGGGGACTAGCGGGAACACCGGGGAGCTGTTTTTT. Translating it yields CSVEAGTSGNTGELFF.

This clonotype occurred a few times. This chain joins TRBV7-9 and TRBJ2-5; D is unclear. Germline loops: CDR1 SEHNR, CDR2 FQNEAQ (reference sequence). The CDR3 spans 13 residues. V was cut by 2 bases and J by 2 bases, with 6 bases left in between. CDR3 DNA: TGTGCCAGCAGCTTATCCAGGCAAGAGACCCAGTACTTC. Amino acid sequence: CASSLSRQETQYF.

This chain links TRBV20-1 with TRBJ1-2, with D unresolved. This CDR3 region has 9 residues. Per the germline V gene, CDR1 is DFQATT and CDR2 is SNEGSKA (reference sequence). This CDR3 reads CGLEGGYTF. For the CDR3, the DNA is TGCGGACTTGAAGGGGGCTACACCTTC.

This clonotype was seen more than once but under ten times. The gene calls are TRBV27 and TRBJ2-2; TRBD2 might be the D (5 bases). CDR1 is MNHEY, CDR2 SMNVEV, per germline (reference sequence). The CDR3 runs to 16 residues. Trimming took off 1 base at V and 0 bases at J, with 9 bases between the two ends. Here the CDR3 reads CASSLYEGSNTGELFF. The CDR3 bases are TGTGCCAGCAGTTTATACGAGGGCTCGAACACCGGGGAGCTGTTTTTT.

The chain joins TRBV2 to TRBJ2-5, with TRBD1 matching over 10 bases. The V segment lost 9 bases and the J segment 5 bases; nucleotides outside the gene matches: 6. The germline V gene encodes CDR1 SNHLY and CDR2 FYNNEI. This CDR3 region has 13 residues. CDR3 nucleotide sequence: TGTGCCAGTGGGACAGGGGCGGGGGAGACCCAGTACTTC. This gives the protein CASGTGAGETQYF.

This chain links TRBV7-9 with TRBJ2-3, with D unclear. The CDR3 runs to 13 residues. The V end lost 3 bases, the J end lost 4 bases, and 8 bases lay between the germline ends. Per germline, CDR1 SEHNR and CDR2 FQNEAQ (reference sequence). The CDR3 DNA reads as TGTGCCAGCAGCTTTCCTGGGGCAGATACGCAGTATTTT. Its protein product is CASSFPGADTQYF.